Following are 20 T cell receptor beta chains from one sample sequenced in a study of CD8 T cells in ankylosing spondylitis. Via MiXCR, TCRdb re-called the 5' RACE reads, giving one row per CDR3 protein. The sample has about 540,000 distinct CDR3 sequences, more than 9.5% seen once; the top ten hold under 7.5%. The antigens for these receptors are not known. Study-wide results and caveats: In ankylosing spondylitis blood, a motif of seven to nine highly homologous TCR beta variants appeared characteristic.

What was sequenced was blood, either unsorted or a sorted T cell fraction (not recorded which). The receptors derive from a male donor with ankylosing spondylitis.

The chain recombines TRBV20-1 with TRBJ1-4; D may be TRBD1 (6 bases). The germline V and J ends were trimmed by 0 bases and 7 bases, with 15 bases remaining between them. Germline V gene lookup returns CDR1 DFQATT and CDR2 SNEGSKA (reference sequence). The CDR3 consists of 15 residues. CDR3 bases: TGCAGTGCTAGAGACCCGACAGGCACGGGTGAAAAACTGTTTTTT. Translating gives CSARDPTGTGEKLFF.

This clonotype has ten or more counts. This chain links TRBV24-1 with TRBJ2-1; D is possibly TRBD2 (5 bases). The CDR3 extends over 15 amino acids. The V and J ends lost 9 bases and 0 bases respectively, with 14 bases between them. The V gene's germline CDR1 is KGHDR and CDR2 SFDVKD. The CDR3: CATGGRRSSYNEQFF. The CDR3 nucleotides are TGTGCCACCGGTGGTCGGAGGAGCTCCTACAATGAGCAGTTCTTC.

In its sample, this clonotype was seen once. The chain carries TRBV20-1 and TRBJ1-1; a weak D match, TRBD1 (5 bases). The CDR3 is 13 residues long. Germline CDR1 and CDR2: DFQATT and SNEGSKA (reference sequence). CDR3 sequence: CRAGRDWNTEAFF. CDR3 DNA: TGCAGGGCAGGGAGGGATTGGAACACTGAAGCTTTCTTT.

This clonotype came up a few times. This chain links TRBV4-1 with TRBJ2-2; D gene uncertain. The CDR3 is 14 amino acids. Looked up from germline, CDR1 is MGHRA and CDR2 is YSYEKL. Trimming pared 4 bases from V and 0 bases from J, leaving 6 bases between. CDR3 region: CASSLRSNTGELFF. Written as DNA, the CDR3 is TGCGCCAGCAGCCTCCGATCGAACACCGGGGAGCTGTTTTTT.

This clonotype was observed a handful of times. The J gene is TRBJ2-7, the V gene TRBV5-1; D unclear. The CDR3 runs to 13 residues. Trimming removed 7 bases at V and 3 bases at J, with 14 bases between. Germline assignment: CDR1 SGHRS and CDR2 YFSETQ. This chain's CDR3 is CASRPLLGYEQYF. The CDR3 DNA sequence: TGCGCCAGCCGCCCCCTTTTGGGCTACGAGCAGTACTTC.

This clonotype was detected only once. V and J are TRBV27 and TRBJ2-5, with 8 positions matching TRBD1. CDR3 length: 15 residues. Unmatched junction bases numbered 13, after V lost 4 bases and J lost 9 bases. From germline, CDR1 is MNHEY and CDR2 SMNVEV (reference sequence). The CDR3, as DNA: TGTGCCAGCAGTTCAACGGGACAGGCCGGGGTGTCCCAGTACTTC. Encoded protein: CASSSTGQAGVSQYF.

This clonotype was seen more than once but under ten times. The chain has TRBV4-2 and TRBJ2-1; D may correspond to TRBD1 or TRBD2 (5 bases each). CDR1 is LGHNA and CDR2 is YNFKEQ in the germline V gene. The V end was cut by 0 bases, the J end by 5 bases, with 14 bases between. The CDR3 is 16 residues long. CDR3 bases: TGTGCCAGCAGCCAAGACAATACCGGGACCGACAATGAGCAGTTCTTC. The encoded protein is CASSQDNTGTDNEQFF.

This clonotype was counted at least ten times. The CDR3 region has the DNA TGTGCCAGCAGCTTGGCCGGGACCCCCTACAATGAGCAGTTCTTC. It is translated as CASSLAGTPYNEQFF. The gene calls are TRBV5-5 and TRBJ2-1; either TRBD1 or TRBD2 may fit D (5 bases each). The CDR3 is 15 amino acids. The germline V and J ends were trimmed by 0 bases and 2 bases, with 9 bases remaining between them. Germline V gene lookup returns CDR1 SGHKS and CDR2 YYEKEE (reference sequence).

This clonotype came up many times. The V and J genes are TRBV20-1 and TRBJ2-1; 7 bases agree with TRBD2. CDR1 and CDR2 from the germline V gene are DFQATT and SNEGSKA (reference sequence). V was pared by 0 bases and J by 9 bases, with 8 bases of the junction left unmatched. The CDR3 sequence is 14 residues long. CDR3 bases: TGCAGTGCTAGAGATCTGGCGGGAGCAATTGAGCAGTTCTTC. It is translated as CSARDLAGAIEQFF.

J is TRBJ2-2 and V is TRBV20-1; 9 nucleotides match TRBD2. Germline V gene sequence: CDR1 DFQATT, CDR2 SNEGSKA (reference sequence). The CDR3 covers 15 residues. J lost 2 bases, V lost 6 bases, and 7 bases had no gene match. The DNA of the CDR3 is TGCAGTGCCGTGAGACTAGCGGTTAACACCGGGGAGCTGTTTTTT. Its protein product is CSAVRLAVNTGELFF.

V gene TRBV20-1 combines with J gene TRBJ2-2; 12 bases map to TRBD2. The junction had 5 bases not matched to a gene; V was cut back by 3 bases and J by 6 bases. The CDR3 length is 15 residues. The germline CDR1 and CDR2 sequences are DFQATT and SNEGSKA (reference sequence). Here the CDR3 reads CSASQTSGSSGELFF. Here the CDR3 DNA reads TGCAGTGCTAGCCAGACTAGCGGGAGCTCCGGGGAGCTGTTTTTT.

This clonotype was observed a few times. This sequence joins TRBV6-2 or TRBV6-3 and TRBJ2-1; 16 bases match TRBD2. Germline V CDR1 and CDR2: MNHEY, SVGEGT. After removal of 6 bases from V and 7 bases from J, the junction contained 3 bases not matched to a gene. The CDR3 loop spans 15 amino acids. DNA for the CDR3: TGTGCCAGCAGCTGGGGACTAGCGGGAGGGAATGAGCAGTTCTTC. Its protein is CASSWGLAGGNEQFF.

A few counts support this clonotype. The chain combines TRBV12-3 or TRBV12-4 with TRBJ2-1; D not resolved. The CDR3 loop spans 12 amino acids. Deletions cut 4 bases from V and 6 bases from J, with 7 bases between. This CDR3 is CASSSGTNEQFF. CDR3 nucleotide sequence: TGTGCCAGCAGTTCTGGCACCAATGAGCAGTTCTTC.

The chain carries TRBV29-1 and TRBJ2-1, with 10 bases fitting TRBD1. J lost 10 bases, V lost 4 bases, and 7 bases had no gene match. CDR3 size: 13 residues. The germline gives CDR1 SQVTM, CDR2 ANQGSEA. CDR3 residues: CSVGTGGESEQFF. The CDR3 DNA follows: TGCAGCGTTGGGACAGGGGGGGAAAGCGAGCAGTTCTTC.

A few counts support this clonotype. The V call is TRBV12-3 or TRBV12-4, the J call TRBJ2-3, with D perhaps assigned TRBD1 or TRBD2 (5 bases each). This CDR3 region has 17 residues. Trimming left V 1 base short and J 6 bases short, with 20 bases between. This CDR3 reads CASSLGRLDTGRDTQYF. For the CDR3, the DNA is TGTGCCAGCAGTTTAGGTCGGTTGGACACGGGACGGGATACGCAGTATTTT.

This clonotype was seen more than once but under ten times. The CDR3 is CSAGGQGGTGELFF. The CDR3 nucleotides read TGCAGCGCCGGGGGACAGGGTGGGACCGGGGAGCTGTTTTTT. The V and J genes are TRBV29-1 and TRBJ2-2; 9 bases are a match to TRBD1. In germline, CDR1 is SQVTM, CDR2 ANQGSEA. The CDR3 totals 14 residues. Trimming removed 7 bases from V and 5 bases from J; junction bases left unmatched: 8.

The J gene is TRBJ1-2, the V gene TRBV7-8; a possible D gene is TRBD1 (6 bases). The germline V gene encodes CDR1 SGHVS and CDR2 FQNEAQ. V was pared by 5 bases and J by 4 bases, with 23 bases between. The CDR3 runs to 17 residues. Written as DNA, the CDR3 is TGTGCCAGCAGCCCCATACAGTTGGGGGCGACCCTCTATGGCTACACCTTC. Translation gives CASSPIQLGATLYGYTF.

This chain uses TRBV11-2 with TRBJ2-1, with a weak D call TRBD2 (6 bases). The length of the CDR3 is 12 residues. V gave up 5 bases and J gave up 7 bases, with 9 bases separating them. The germline V gene has CDR1 SGHAT and CDR2 FQNNGV. CDR3 nucleotides: TGTGCCAGCAGCCCCGGACTAAATGAGCAGTTCTTC. Its protein product is CASSPGLNEQFF. The full variable domain, completed using reference TRBV11-2 and TRBJ2-1, is EAGVAQSPRYKIIEKRQSVAFWCNPISGHATLYWYQQILGQGPKLLIQFQNNGVVDDSQLPKDRFSAERLKGVDSTLKIQPAKLEDSAVYLCASSPGLNEQFFGPGTRLTVL.

This clonotype was seen only a few times. This sequence joins TRBV11-3 and TRBJ2-6; 10 bases line up with TRBD2. This CDR3 has 17 residues. Germline V gene data show CDR1 as SGHNT and CDR2 as YENEEA. The trim removed 4 bases at V and 2 bases at J, leaving 5 bases unmatched. The CDR3 sequence: CASSSQTSGTGANVLTF. The CDR3 DNA is TGTGCCAGCAGCTCGCAAACTAGCGGGACTGGGGCCAACGTCCTGACTTTC.

V is TRBV7-9 and J is TRBJ1-3, with TRBD1 matching over 9 bases. Germline CDR1 is SEHNR and CDR2 is FQNEAQ (reference sequence). This CDR3 is built from 15 residues. The trim removed 3 bases at V and 2 bases at J, leaving 2 bases unmatched. The CDR3 sequence: CASSFGTGPGNTIYF. CDR3 nucleotides: TGTGCCAGCAGCTTCGGGACAGGGCCTGGAAACACCATATATTTT.